The T cell receptor (beta chain) under discussion was sequenced for a study of patients with pleural tuberculosis. TCRdb re-called the reads with MiXCR, one entry per CDR3 protein. Altogether almost 30,000 distinct CDR3 sequences are present, 15% to 20% being singletons, with the ten largest covering approximately 3.7%. V was pared by 3 bases and J by 4 bases, with 14 bases of the junction left unmatched. Germline loops: CDR1 SGHNT, CDR2 YENEEA. The length of the CDR3 is 18 residues. At least ten counts were recorded for this clonotype. The sequencing sample was made of peripheral blood. This sequence joins TRBV11-3 and TRBJ1-5; 8 nucleotides line up with TRBD1. The receptor was isolated from a human donor with pleural tuberculosis. This CDR3 is CASSLRQGISFLNQPQHF. CDR3 coding DNA: TGTGCCAGCAGCTTGAGACAGGGGATCTCCTTCTTGAATCAGCCCCAGCATTTT.